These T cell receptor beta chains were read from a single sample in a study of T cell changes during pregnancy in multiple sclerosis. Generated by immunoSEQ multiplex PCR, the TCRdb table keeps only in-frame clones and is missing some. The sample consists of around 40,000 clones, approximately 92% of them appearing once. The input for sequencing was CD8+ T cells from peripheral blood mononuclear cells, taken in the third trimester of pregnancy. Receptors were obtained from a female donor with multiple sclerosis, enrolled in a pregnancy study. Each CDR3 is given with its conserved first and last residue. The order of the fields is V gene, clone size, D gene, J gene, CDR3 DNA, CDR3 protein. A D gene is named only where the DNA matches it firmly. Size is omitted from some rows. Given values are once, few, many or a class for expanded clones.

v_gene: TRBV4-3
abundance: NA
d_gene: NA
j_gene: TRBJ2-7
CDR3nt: TGCGCCAGCAGCCAAGATGGGCCAGGAAGTTACTACGAGCAGTACTTC
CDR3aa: CASSQDGPGSYYEQYF

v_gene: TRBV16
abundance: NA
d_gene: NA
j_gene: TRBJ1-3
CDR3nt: TGTGCCAGCAGCCAAGGGACTCATCCAAACACCATATATTTT
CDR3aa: CASSQGTHPNTIYF

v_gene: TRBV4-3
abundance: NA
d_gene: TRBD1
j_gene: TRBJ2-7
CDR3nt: TGCGCCAGCAGCCAAGATCCCAGGGGGCCGCACTACGAGCAGTACTTC
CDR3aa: CASSQDPRGPHYEQYF

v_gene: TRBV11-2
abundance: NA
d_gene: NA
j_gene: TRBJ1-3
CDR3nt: TGTGCCAGCAGCTTAGAGGGCCAGAACTCTGGAAACACCATATATTTT
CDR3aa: CASSLEGQNSGNTIYF

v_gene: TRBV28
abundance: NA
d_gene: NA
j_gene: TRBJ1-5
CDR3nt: TGTGCCAGCAGTCTCAGGGGCAACGGGCAGCCCCAGCATTTT
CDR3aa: CASSLRGNGQPQHF

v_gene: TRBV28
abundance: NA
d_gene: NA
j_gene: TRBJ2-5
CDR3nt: TGTGCCAGCAGCGCTTGGGACTCCCAAGAGACCCAGTACTTC
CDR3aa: CASSAWDSQETQYF

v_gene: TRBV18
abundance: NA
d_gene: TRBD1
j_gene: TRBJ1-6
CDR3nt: TGTGCCAGCTCACCAGGGACAGGGCTTTCGGGCCTCCACTTT
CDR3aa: CASSPGTGLSGLHF

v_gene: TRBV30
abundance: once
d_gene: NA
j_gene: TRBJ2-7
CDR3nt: TGTGCCTGTGACGGACTGACATACGAGCAGTACTTC
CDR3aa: CACDGLTYEQYF

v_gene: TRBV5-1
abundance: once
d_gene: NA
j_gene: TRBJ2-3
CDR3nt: TGCGCCAGCAGCCCCCGGTTTAGCACAGATACGCAGTATTTT
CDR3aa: CASSPRFSTDTQYF

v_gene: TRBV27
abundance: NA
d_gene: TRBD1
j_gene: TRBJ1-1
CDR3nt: TGTGCCAGCAGCTCCGGGACAGGGGAGGTCACTGAAGCTTTCTTT
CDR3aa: CASSSGTGEVTEAFF

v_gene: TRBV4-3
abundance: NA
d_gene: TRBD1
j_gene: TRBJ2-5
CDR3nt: TGCGCCAGCAGCCAGAAGACAGGGAGTCCGGGGACCCAGTACTTC
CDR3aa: CASSQKTGSPGTQYF

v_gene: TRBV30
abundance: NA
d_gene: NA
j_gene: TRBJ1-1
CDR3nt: TGTGCCTGGAGTAACTGGAACACTGAAGCTTTCTTT
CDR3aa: CAWSNWNTEAFF

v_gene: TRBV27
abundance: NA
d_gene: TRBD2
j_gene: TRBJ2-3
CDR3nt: TGTGCCAGCCGGAGCGGGGCCTCGGCGACAGATACGCAGTATTTT
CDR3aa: CASRSGASATDTQYF

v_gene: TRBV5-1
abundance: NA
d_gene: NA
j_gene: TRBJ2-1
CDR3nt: TGCGCCAGCAGCTCCATCATCTACGACAATGAGCAGTTCTTC
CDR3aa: CASSSIIYDNEQFF

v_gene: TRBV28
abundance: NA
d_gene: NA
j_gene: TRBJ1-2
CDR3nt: TGTGCCAGCAGTTTAAGGCCTGGGGGGGATGGCTACACCTTC
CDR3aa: CASSLRPGGDGYTF

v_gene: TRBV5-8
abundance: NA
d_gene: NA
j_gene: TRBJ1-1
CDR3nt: TGTGCCAGCAGCGTCTTCCAGGCGCCTGAAGCTTTCTTT
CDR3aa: CASSVFQAPEAFF

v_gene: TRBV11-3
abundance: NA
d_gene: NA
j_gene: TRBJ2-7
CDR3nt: TGTGCCAGCAGCTCGGGTTTAGGGAGCCGCTACGAGCAGTACTTC
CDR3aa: CASSSGLGSRYEQYF

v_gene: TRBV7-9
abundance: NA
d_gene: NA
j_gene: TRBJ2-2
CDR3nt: TGTGCCAGCAGCCGATCACCGGAACTAGGGGAGCTGTTTTTT
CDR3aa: CASSRSPELGELFF

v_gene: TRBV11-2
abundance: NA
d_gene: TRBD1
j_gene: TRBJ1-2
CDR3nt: TGTGCCAGCAGCCCCGAATTTGGACAGGCCCATGGCTACACCTTC
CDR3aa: CASSPEFGQAHGYTF

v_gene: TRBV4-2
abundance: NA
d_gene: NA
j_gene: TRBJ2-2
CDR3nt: TGTGCCAGCAGCCAAGAGGAGAGCGGCACCGGGGAGCTGTTTTTT
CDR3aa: CASSQEESGTGELFF

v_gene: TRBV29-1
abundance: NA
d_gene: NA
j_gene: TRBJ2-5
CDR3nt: TGCAGCGTTGAAGAAAAACTCTCTGAGACCCAGTACTTC
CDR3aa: CSVEEKLSETQYF

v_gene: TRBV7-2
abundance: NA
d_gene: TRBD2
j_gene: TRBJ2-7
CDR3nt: TGTGCCAGCAGCTTCGGGGGGGACTCCTACGAGCAGTACTTC
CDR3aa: CASSFGGDSYEQYF

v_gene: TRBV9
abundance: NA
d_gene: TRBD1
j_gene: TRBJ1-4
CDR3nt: TGTGCCAGCAGCGTAGAGGGGACAGGGAGAGAAAAACTGTTTTTT
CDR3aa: CASSVEGTGREKLFF

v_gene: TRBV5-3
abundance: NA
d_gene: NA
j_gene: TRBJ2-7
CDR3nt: TGTGCCAGAAGCTCACAGGGCGTCCACGAGCAGTACTTC
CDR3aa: CARSSQGVHEQYF

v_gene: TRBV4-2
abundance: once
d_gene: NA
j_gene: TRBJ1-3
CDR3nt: TGTGCCAGCAGCCAAGATTCGGGGTCCTCTGGAAACACCATATATTTT
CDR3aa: CASSQDSGSSGNTIYF

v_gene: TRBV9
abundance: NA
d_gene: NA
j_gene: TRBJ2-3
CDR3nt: TGTGCCAGCAGCGTAGTACAGGGAATATATGGCACAGATACGCAGTATTTT
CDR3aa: CASSVVQGIYGTDTQYF

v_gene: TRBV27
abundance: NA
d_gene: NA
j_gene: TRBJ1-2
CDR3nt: TGTGCCAGCAGTTTAAGGGGGGGGAGCGGCTATGGCTACACCTTC
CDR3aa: CASSLRGGSGYGYTF

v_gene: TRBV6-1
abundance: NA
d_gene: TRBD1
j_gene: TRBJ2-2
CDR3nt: TGTGCCAGCAGCGCTAGTGGGGACAGCGGGGAGCTGTTTTTT
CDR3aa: CASSASGDSGELFF

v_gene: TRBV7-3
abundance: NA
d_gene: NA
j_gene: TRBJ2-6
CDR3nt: TGTGCCAGCAGCTCTATATCTGGGGCCAACGTCCTGACTTTC
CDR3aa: CASSSISGANVLTF

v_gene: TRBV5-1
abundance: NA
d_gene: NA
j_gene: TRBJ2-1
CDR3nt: TGCGCCAGCAGCTCAACATACACCGAAATCCGCTCCTACAATGAGCAGTTCTTC
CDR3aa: CASSSTYTEIRSYNEQFF

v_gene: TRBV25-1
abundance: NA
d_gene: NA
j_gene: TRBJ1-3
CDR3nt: TGTGCCAGCAGTATCCGGGACACCTCTGGAAACACCATATATTTT
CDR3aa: CASSIRDTSGNTIYF

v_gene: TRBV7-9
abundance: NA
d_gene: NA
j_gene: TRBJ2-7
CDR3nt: TGTGCCAGCAGCTTACAGGGCACCTACGAGCAGTACTTC
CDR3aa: CASSLQGTYEQYF

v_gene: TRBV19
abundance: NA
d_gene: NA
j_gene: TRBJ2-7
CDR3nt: TGTGCCAGTAGTATTAGCGAGTGGGGGACTCCAGAGTTC
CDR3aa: CASSISEWGTPEF

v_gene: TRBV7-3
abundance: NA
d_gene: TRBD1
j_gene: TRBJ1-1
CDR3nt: TGTGCCAGCAGCTTTGGACAGGGCAACACTGAAGCTTTCTTT
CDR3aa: CASSFGQGNTEAFF

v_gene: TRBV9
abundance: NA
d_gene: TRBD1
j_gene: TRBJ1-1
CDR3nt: TGTGCCAGCAGCGCCGGTGGGTTGGGACAGGGCTACGCATTT
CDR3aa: CASSAGGLGQGYAF

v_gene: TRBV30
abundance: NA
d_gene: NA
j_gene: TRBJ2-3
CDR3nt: TGTGCCTGGAGCGGGGTAGGCGGCACAGATACGCAGTATTTT
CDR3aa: CAWSGVGGTDTQYF

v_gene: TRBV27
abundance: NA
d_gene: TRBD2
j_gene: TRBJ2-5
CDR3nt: TGTGCCAGCAGTTTAGCGGGAGAAGCAGAGACCCAGTACTTC
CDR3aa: CASSLAGEAETQYF

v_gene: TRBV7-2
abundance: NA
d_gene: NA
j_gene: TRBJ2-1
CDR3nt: TGTGCCAGCAGTGTGGGGGTCAGGGGTTCCTACAATGAGCAGTTCTTC
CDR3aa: CASSVGVRGSYNEQFF

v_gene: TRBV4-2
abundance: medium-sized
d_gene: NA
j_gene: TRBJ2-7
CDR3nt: TGTGCCAGCAGCCAAGATCACGAGACGGGGTTTTACGAGCAGTACTTC
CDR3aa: CASSQDHETGFYEQYF

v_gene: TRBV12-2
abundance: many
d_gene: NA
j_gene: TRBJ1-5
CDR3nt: TGTGCAAGTCGCTTAGGGGGGCGGTATAGCAATCAGCCCCAGCATTTT
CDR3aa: CASRLGGRYSNQPQHF

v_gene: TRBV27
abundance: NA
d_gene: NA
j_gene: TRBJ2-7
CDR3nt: TGTGCCAGCAGTCCTGTTAGCCTAAATTCCTACGAGCAGTACTTC
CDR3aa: CASSPVSLNSYEQYF

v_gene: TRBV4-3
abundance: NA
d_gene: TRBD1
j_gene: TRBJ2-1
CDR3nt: TGCGCCAGCAGCCAAGGACAGGGAGTGAGGAATGAGCAGTTCTTC
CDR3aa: CASSQGQGVRNEQFF

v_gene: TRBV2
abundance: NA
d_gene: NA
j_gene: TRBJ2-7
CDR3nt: TGTGCCAGCAGTACTAGGGCGAGGTACGAGCAGTACTTC
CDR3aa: CASSTRARYEQYF

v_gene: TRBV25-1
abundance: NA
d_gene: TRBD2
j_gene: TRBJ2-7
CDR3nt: TGTGCCAGCAGTGTGTCATTAGCGGGCACCTACGAGCAGTACTTC
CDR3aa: CASSVSLAGTYEQYF

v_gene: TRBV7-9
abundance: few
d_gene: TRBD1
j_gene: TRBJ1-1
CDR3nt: TGTGCCAGCAGCTACAGGGGTCCTGAAGCTTTCTTT
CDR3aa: CASSYRGPEAFF

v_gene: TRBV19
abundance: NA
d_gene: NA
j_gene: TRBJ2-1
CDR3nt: TGTGCCAGTAGTATTCTATCGGTTTCCTACAATGAGCAGTTCTTC
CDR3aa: CASSILSVSYNEQFF

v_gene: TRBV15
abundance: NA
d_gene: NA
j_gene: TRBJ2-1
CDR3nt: TGTGCCACCAGCAGCCGGGGGATTGAGCAGTTCTTC
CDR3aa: CATSSRGIEQFF

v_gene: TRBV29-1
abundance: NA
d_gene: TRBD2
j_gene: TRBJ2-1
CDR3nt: TGCAGCGTTGATGGGGTAGCGGGAGGGTACAATGAGCAGTTCTTC
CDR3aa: CSVDGVAGGYNEQFF

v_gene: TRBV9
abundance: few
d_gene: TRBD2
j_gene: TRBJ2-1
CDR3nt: TGTGCCAGCAGCGATTCGACTAGCGGACCTTTCTACAATGAGCAGTTCTTC
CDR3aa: CASSDSTSGPFYNEQFF

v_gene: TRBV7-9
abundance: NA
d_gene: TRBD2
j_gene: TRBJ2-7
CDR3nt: TGTGCCAGCAGCTTGATGGGAGGGCTCGAGCAGTACTTC
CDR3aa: CASSLMGGLEQYF

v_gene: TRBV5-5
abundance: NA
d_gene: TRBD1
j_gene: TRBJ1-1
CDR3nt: TGTGCCAGCAGCTTCTCCGGGACAGGGGCCACTGAAGCTTTCTTT
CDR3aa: CASSFSGTGATEAFF

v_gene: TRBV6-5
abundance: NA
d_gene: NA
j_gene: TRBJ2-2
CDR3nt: TGTGCCGCGGGGGCAGAAAACACCGGGGAGCTGTTTTTT
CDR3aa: CAAGAENTGELFF

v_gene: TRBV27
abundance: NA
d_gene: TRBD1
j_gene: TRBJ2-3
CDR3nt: TGTGCCAGCAGTTCGATCTGGGGACAGGGATTACTCACAGATACGCAGTATTTT
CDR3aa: CASSSIWGQGLLTDTQYF